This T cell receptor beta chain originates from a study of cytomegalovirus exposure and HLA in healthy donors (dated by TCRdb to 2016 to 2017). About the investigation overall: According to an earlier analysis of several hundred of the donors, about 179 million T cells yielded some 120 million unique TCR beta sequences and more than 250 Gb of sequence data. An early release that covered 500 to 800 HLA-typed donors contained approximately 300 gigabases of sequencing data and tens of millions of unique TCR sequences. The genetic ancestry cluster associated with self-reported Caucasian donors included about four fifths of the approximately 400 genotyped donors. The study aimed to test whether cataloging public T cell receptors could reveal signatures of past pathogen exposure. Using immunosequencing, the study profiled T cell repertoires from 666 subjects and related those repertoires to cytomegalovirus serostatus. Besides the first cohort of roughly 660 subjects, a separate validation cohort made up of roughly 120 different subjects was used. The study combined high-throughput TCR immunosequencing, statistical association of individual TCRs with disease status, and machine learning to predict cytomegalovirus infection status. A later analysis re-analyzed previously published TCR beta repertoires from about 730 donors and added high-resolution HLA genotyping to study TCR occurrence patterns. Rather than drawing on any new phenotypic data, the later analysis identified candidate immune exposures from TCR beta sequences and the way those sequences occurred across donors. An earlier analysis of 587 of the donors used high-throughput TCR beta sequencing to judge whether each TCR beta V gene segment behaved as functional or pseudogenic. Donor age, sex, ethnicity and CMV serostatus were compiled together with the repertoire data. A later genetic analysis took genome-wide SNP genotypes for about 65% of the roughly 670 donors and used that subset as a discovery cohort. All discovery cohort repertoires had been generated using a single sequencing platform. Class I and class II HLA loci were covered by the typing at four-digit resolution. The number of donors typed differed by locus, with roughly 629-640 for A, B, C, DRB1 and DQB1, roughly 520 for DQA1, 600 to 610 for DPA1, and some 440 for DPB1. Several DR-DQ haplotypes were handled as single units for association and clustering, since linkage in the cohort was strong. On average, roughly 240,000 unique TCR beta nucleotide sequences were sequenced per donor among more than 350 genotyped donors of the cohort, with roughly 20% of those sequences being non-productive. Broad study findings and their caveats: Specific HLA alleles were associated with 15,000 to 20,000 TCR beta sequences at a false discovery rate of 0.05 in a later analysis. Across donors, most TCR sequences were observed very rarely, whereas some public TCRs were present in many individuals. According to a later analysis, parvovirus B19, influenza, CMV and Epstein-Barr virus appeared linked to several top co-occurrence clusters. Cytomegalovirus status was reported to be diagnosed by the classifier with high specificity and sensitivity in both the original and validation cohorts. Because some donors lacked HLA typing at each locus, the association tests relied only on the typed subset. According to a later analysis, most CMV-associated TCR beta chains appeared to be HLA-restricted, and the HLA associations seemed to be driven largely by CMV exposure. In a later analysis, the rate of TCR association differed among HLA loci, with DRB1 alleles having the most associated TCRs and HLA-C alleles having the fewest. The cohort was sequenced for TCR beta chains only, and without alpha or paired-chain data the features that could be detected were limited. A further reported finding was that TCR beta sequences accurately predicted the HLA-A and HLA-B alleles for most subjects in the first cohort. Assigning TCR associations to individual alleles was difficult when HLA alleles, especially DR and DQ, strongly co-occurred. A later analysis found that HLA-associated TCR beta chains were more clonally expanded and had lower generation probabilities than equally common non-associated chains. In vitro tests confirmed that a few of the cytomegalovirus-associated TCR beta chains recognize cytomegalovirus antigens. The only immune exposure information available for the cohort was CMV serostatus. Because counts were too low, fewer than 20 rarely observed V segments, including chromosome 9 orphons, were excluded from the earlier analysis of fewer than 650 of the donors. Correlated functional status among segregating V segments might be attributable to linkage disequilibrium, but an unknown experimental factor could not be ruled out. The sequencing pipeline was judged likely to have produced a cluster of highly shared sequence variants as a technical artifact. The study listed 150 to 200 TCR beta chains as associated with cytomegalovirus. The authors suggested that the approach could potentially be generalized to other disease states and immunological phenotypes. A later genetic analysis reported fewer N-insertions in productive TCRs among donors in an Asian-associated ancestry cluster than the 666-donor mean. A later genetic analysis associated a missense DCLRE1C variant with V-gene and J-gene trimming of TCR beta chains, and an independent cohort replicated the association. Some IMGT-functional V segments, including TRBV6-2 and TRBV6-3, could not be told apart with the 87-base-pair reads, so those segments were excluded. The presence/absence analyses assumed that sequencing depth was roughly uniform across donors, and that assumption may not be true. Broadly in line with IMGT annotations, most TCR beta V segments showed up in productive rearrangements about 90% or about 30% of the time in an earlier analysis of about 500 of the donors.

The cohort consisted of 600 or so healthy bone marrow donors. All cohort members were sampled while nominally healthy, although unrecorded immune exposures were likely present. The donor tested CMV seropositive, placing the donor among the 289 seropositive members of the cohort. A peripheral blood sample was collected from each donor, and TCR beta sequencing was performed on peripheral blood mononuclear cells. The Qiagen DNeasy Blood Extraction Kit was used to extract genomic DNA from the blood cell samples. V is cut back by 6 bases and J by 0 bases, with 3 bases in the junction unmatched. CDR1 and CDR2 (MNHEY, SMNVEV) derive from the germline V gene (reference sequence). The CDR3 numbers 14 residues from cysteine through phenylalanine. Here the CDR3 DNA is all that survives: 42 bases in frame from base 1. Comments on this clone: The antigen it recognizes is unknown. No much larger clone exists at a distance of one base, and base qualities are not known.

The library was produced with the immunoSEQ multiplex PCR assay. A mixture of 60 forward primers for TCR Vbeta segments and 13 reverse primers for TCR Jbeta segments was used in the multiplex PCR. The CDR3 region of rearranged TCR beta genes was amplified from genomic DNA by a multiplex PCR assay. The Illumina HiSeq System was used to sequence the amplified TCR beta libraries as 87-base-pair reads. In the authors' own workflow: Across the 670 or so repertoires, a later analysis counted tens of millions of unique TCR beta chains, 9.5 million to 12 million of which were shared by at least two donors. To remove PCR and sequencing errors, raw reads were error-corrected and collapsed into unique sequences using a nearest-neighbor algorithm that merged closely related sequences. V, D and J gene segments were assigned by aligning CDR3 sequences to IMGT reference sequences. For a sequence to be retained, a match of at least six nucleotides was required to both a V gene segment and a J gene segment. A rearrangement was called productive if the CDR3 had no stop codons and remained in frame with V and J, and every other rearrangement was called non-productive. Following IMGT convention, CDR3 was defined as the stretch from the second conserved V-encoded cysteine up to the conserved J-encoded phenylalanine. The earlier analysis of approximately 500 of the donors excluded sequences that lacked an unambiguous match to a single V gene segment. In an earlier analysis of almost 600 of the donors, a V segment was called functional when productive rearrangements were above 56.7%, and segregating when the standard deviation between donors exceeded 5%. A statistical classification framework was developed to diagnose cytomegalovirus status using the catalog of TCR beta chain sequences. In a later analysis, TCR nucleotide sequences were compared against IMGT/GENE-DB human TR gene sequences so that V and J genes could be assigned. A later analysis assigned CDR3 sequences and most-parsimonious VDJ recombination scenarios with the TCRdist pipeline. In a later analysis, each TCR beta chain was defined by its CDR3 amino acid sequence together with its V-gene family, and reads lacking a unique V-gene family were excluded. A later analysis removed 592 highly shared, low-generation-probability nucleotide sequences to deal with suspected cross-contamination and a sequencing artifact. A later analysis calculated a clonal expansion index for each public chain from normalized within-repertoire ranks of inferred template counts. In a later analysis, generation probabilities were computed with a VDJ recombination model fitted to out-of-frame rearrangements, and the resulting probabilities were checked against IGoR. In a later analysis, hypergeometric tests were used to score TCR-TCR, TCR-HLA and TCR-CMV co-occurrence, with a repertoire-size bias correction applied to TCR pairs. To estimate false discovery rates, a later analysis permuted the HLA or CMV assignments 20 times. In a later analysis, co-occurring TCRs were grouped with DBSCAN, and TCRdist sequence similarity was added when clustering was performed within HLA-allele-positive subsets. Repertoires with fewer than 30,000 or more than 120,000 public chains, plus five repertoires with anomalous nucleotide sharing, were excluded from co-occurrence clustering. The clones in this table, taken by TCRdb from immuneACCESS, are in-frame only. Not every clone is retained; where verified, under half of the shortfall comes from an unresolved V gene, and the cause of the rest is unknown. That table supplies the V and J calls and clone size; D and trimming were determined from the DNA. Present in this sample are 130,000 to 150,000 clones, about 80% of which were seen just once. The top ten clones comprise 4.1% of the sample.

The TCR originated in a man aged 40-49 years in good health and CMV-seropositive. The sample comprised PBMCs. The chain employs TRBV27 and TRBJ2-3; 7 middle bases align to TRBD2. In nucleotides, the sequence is TGTGCCAGCAGCGGAGCGGGAAGCACAGATACGCAGTATTTT. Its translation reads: CASSGAGSTDTQYF.